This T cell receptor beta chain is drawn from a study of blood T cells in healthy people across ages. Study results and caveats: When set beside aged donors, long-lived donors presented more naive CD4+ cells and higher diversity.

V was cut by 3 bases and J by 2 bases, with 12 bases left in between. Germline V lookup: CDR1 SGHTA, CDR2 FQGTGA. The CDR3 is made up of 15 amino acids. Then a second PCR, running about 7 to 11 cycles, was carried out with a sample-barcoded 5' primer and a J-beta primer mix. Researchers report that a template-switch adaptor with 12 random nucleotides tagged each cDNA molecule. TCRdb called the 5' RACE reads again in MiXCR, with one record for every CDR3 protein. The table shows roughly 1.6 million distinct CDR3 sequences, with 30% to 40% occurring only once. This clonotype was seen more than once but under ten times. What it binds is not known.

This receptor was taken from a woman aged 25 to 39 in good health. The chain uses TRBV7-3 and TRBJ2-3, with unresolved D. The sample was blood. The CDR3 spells CASSFEARPTDTQYF. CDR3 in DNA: TGTGCCAGCAGCTTTGAAGCGCGGCCCACAGATACGCAGTATTTT.